The rows below give T cell receptor beta chains drawn from one sample of a study of cytomegalovirus exposure and HLA in healthy donors. The protocol was immunoSEQ multiplex PCR, while the TCRdb copy is restricted to in-frame clones and leaves out a portion. The repertoire holds 240,000 or so clones, with around 76% as singletons. What was sequenced was PBMCs. The source is a woman between 35 and 50 years old in good health and CMV-seropositive. CDR3s leave out the opening cysteine and the closing phenylalanine or tryptophan. D genes are given only for firm matches.

CDR3 protein,V gene,D gene,J gene,CDR3 length
ASRTGWGSPTYEQY,TRBV27,.,TRBJ2-7,14
ASSQGTAMNTEAF,TRBV4-3,.,TRBJ1-1,13
ASRSGTSGTLQY,TRBV2,TRBD2,TRBJ2-7,12
ASSLLAGGPYEQF,TRBV18,TRBD2,TRBJ2-1,13
ASSLTGGDETQY,TRBV5-1,TRBD1,TRBJ2-5,12
ASGGRYPRGNEQF,TRBV6-5,TRBD2,TRBJ2-1,13
ASSLTTGNRAF,TRBV7-9,.,TRBJ1-1,11
ASSLAGGRGT,TRBV7-9,.,TRBJ1-2,10
ASTQDRNTGELF,TRBV6-4,.,TRBJ2-2,12
ASSLGAGTGFGEQY,TRBV5-1,TRBD1,TRBJ2-7,14
ASSSRSNYGYT,TRBV7-2,.,TRBJ1-2,11
ASSPEGGVNTEAF,TRBV6-4,.,TRBJ1-1,13
ASSIGRGPNIQY,TRBV19,TRBD1,TRBJ2-4,12
AWSGGQGYHEQY,TRBV30,TRBD1,TRBJ2-7,12
ASGTGTGGNQPQH,TRBV4-1,TRBD1,TRBJ1-5,13
ASSLTDRGEAF,TRBV7-2,TRBD1,TRBJ1-1,11
ASSLADSFYAF,TRBV5-4,.,TRBJ1-1,11
ASNGAGGRREQF,TRBV5-1,TRBD1,TRBJ2-1,12
ASSITAGGAGGYT,TRBV27,.,TRBJ1-2,13
ASSLGAPLGSYNEQF,TRBV7-3,.,TRBJ2-1,15
ASTPSAGAGGTEAF,TRBV25-1,.,TRBJ1-1,14
ASSWDYTDTQY,TRBV5-4,TRBD2,TRBJ2-3,11
ASSQDKTSGDYEQY,TRBV4-3,TRBD2,TRBJ2-7,14
ASRDKSRSNYGYT,TRBV19,.,TRBJ1-2,13
ASSKSGVGHEQY,TRBV4-2,TRBD2,TRBJ2-7,12
AWSRLAGGNNNEQF,TRBV30,TRBD2,TRBJ2-1,14
AISGGGSRSGNTIY,TRBV10-3,TRBD1,TRBJ1-3,14
ASSSLRNTEAF,TRBV5-6,.,TRBJ1-1,11
ASSFAWTGNYGYT,TRBV27,TRBD1,TRBJ1-2,13
ASSAQQGWDSNQPQH,TRBV19,.,TRBJ1-5,15
ASSLAGSSYNEQF,TRBV7-7,.,TRBJ2-1,13
ASSQETRGIDGYT,TRBV4-2,TRBD1,TRBJ1-2,13
ASSPGLNQETQY,TRBV5-4,.,TRBJ2-5,12
ASSRPGQGNQQAYEQY,TRBV25-1,TRBD1,TRBJ2-7,16
ASSYLAGGSTDTQY,TRBV11-2,TRBD2,TRBJ2-3,14
ASRTGTQNTEAF,TRBV6-1,.,TRBJ1-1,12
ASSKDFSGKETQY,TRBV2,TRBD2,TRBJ2-5,13
AWSPSRASEQY,TRBV30,.,TRBJ2-7,11
ASSLERSSNSPLH,TRBV7-2,.,TRBJ1-6,13
ASSLILTGGNYGYT,TRBV5-5,TRBD1,TRBJ1-2,14
ASSLTGGSGANVLT,TRBV7-3,TRBD2,TRBJ2-6,14
ASSQDFGGTEAF,TRBV4-3,.,TRBJ1-1,12
ASSQGLAGNEQF,TRBV11-3,TRBD2,TRBJ2-1,12
ATSRGDRGYEQY,TRBV15,TRBD1,TRBJ2-7,12
SSSSRQGAWGYT,TRBV7-9,TRBD1,TRBJ1-2,12
ASSLDGRNYGYT,TRBV5-1,.,TRBJ1-2,12
ASSGGISSYNEQF,TRBV10-1,.,TRBJ2-1,13
ASSTAGGAYNEQF,TRBV6-1,TRBD2,TRBJ2-1,13
ASSSQAGGKAF,TRBV11-2,TRBD1,TRBJ1-1,11